Shown below are 24 T cell receptor beta chains from a single sample sequenced in a study of T cell clones after liver transplantation. Clones were sequenced by immunoSEQ multiplex PCR, and TCRdb holds only the in-frame ones, with some missing. The profile shows under 90,000 clones, around 80% of them singletons. Sequences were derived from CD4+ T cells from blood, sampled before liver transplant. Source of these receptors: a human donor who received a liver transplant.

The J gene is TRBJ2-7, the V gene TRBV11-2; 7 bases map to TRBD1. Germline lookup yields CDR1 SGHAT and CDR2 FQNNGV. The length of the CDR3 is 14 residues. V lost 3 bases and J lost 1; bases outside the gene matches: 3. The CDR3 DNA is TGTGCCAGCAGCTTGTGGGACAGTTCCTACGAGCAGTACTTC. Translating gives CASSLWDSSYEQYF.

The chain carries TRBV18 and TRBJ1-5; no reliable D call. Looked up from germline, CDR1 is KGHSH and CDR2 is LQKENI. Trimming left V 6 bases short and J 2 bases short, with 11 bases between. CDR3 length: 14 residues. CDR3 in amino acids: CASSPRDGNQPQHF. The DNA of the CDR3 is TGTGCCAGCTCCCCCCGCGATGGCAATCAGCCCCAGCATTTT.

The chain uses TRBV21-1 and TRBJ1-6. TRBV21-1 is termed a pseudogene. The CDR3 contains 18 residues. In nucleotides, the CDR3 is TGTGCCAGCAGAAACGGGTTAGCTACAATACATCATAATTCACCCCTCCACTTT. It is translated as CASRNGLATIHHNSPLHF.

The chain employs TRBV10-1 and TRBJ1-5; D is uncertain. V dropped 6 bases and J dropped 3 bases, with 12 bases sitting between them. CDR1 and CDR2 from the germline V gene are WNHNN and SYGVQD (reference sequence). The CDR3 covers 14 residues. The CDR3 DNA is TGCGCCAGCAGCGGAATCGTCGCCAATCAGCCCCAGCATTTT. Translated, it gives CASSGIVANQPQHF.

The rearrangement links TRBV28 to TRBJ2-7; the D gene is possibly TRBD1 (6 bases). CDR3 length: 14 amino acids. The germline V and J ends were trimmed by 5 bases and 11 bases, with 22 bases remaining between them. Germline assignment: CDR1 MDHEN and CDR2 SYDVKM. The CDR3 DNA reads as TGTGCCAGCAGTATTACGAATCCACAGGGCTTGAAGTACTTC. It yields the protein CASSITNPQGLKYF.

This clone was seen a single time. The chain is built from TRBV6-6 and TRBJ2-2, with D perhaps assigned TRBD1 or TRBD2 (5 bases each). The CDR3 runs 13 residues. Germline-derived CDR1 and CDR2 are MNHNY and SVGAGI (reference sequence). V was pared by 3 bases and J by 7 bases, with 9 bases between. The DNA for the CDR3 is TGTGCCAGCAGTTATGGGGGTATCGGGGAGCTGTTTTTT. Its protein product is CASSYGGIGELFF.

This clone showed up just a few times. V usage is TRBV6-1 and J usage is TRBJ2-3, with TRBD1 matching 8 bases. The length of the CDR3 is 17 residues. Germline CDR1 and CDR2: MNHNS and SASEGT. V was pared by 4 bases and J by 2 bases, with 11 bases of the junction left unmatched. The CDR3 DNA reads as TGTGCCAGCAGTGGTGATATCGGACAGGGTCCCACAGATACGCAGTATTTT. It specifies CASSGDIGQGPTDTQYF.

The V call is TRBV28, the J call TRBJ1-5, with a weak D call TRBD1 (5 bases). In germline, CDR1 is MDHEN, CDR2 SYDVKM. The CDR3 has 12 residues. The V end was cut by 2 bases, the J end by 7 bases, with 6 bases between. The CDR3: CASSLGGQPQHF. In nucleotides, the CDR3 is TGTGCCAGCAGTTTAGGGGGACAGCCCCAGCATTTT.

The table lists this clone with a few counts. The chain carries TRBV11-2 and TRBJ1-3, with D possibly being TRBD1 (6 bases). CDR1 and CDR2 (germline): SGHAT, FQNNGV. CDR3 length: 18 amino acids. V lost 5 bases, J lost 0 bases, and 20 bases lay in between. The CDR3 nucleotides read TGTGCCAGCAGCCCGCACCCGGCAGGGGTCTTCTCTGGAAACACCATATATTTT. Translation gives CASSPHPAGVFSGNTIYF.

V and J are TRBV14 and TRBJ2-1, with 11 positions matching TRBD2. J gave up 7 bases and V 0 bases, and 14 bases lay outside the gene matches. CDR1 is SGHDN and CDR2 is FVKESK in the germline V gene. The CDR3 loop spans 19 amino acids. The CDR3 protein is CASSQDRGVAGGLWNEQFF. Here the CDR3 DNA reads TGTGCCAGCAGCCAAGATCGGGGGGTAGCGGGAGGGTTGTGGAATGAGCAGTTCTTC.

This clone is a singleton in its sample. The V gene is TRBV10-3, the J gene TRBJ2-7, with D uncertain. Deletions cut 8 bases from V and 0 bases from J, with 11 bases between. This CDR3 region has 13 residues. CDR1 and CDR2 from the germline V gene are ENHRY and SYGVKD. The chain's CDR3 is CAIGPASSYEQYF. The CDR3 bases are TGTGCCATCGGGCCTGCGAGCTCCTACGAGCAGTACTTC.

The rearrangement links TRBV7-2 to TRBJ1-2; TRBD1 aligns across 7 bases. The CDR3 consists of 14 residues. Germline loops: CDR1 SGHTA, CDR2 FQGNSA. V dropped 4 bases and J dropped 6; count of bases not matched to a gene: 8. The CDR3 reads CASSSNRGLDGYTF. CDR3 DNA: TGTGCCAGCAGCTCAAACAGGGGTTTGGATGGCTACACCTTC.

CDR3: CASSLYFTSGYNEQFF. The CDR3 DNA reads TGTGCCAGCAGCCTTTACTTTACTAGCGGCTACAATGAGCAGTTCTTC. This chain uses TRBV27 with TRBJ2-1; TRBD2 agrees at 8 bases. V lost 6 bases, J lost 3 bases, and 10 bases stayed unmatched. The germline V gene has CDR1 MNHEY and CDR2 SMNVEV (reference sequence). The CDR3 runs to 16 residues.

The chain recombines TRBV27 with TRBJ1-5, with D hard to call. Trimming left V 1 base short and J 7 bases short, with 8 bases between. This CDR3 is 13 amino acids long. Per germline, CDR1 MNHEY and CDR2 SMNVEV (reference sequence). This CDR3 is CASSLWRGQPQHF. The CDR3 DNA reads as TGTGCCAGCAGTTTATGGAGAGGCCAGCCCCAGCATTTT.

This clone came up a few times. V and J are TRBV27 and TRBJ1-1; no clear D gene. Germline CDR1 and CDR2: MNHEY and SMNVEV (reference sequence). V was cut by 4 bases and J by 2 bases, with 17 bases left in between. The CDR3 spans 16 residues. CDR3 loop: CASSYISGNINTEAFF. CDR3 coding DNA: TGTGCCAGCAGTTACATAAGCGGAAACATCAACACTGAAGCTTTCTTT.

This chain links TRBV23-1 with TRBJ2-7; tentative D call: TRBD1 (5 bases). TRBV23-1 has ORF status, its function being uncertain. CDR3 size: 17 residues. Between the trimmed V and J ends, which lost 0 bases and 5 bases, there was a span of 20 bases. Here the CDR3 reads CASSQSNLRVERNEQYF. CDR3 in DNA: TGCGCCAGCAGTCAATCCAATCTCAGGGTAGAAAGGAACGAGCAGTACTTC.

This clone occurred many times. This chain links TRBV6-6 with TRBJ1-2; 9 nucleotides match TRBD1. V shed 5 bases, J shed 7 bases, and the junction held 11 bases outside the gene matches. The germline gives CDR1 MNHNY, CDR2 SVGAGI (reference sequence). The CDR3 consists of 15 residues. Written as DNA, the CDR3 is TGTGCCAGCAGTCAACAGGGGGCCAGAGGGGGTGGCTACACCTTC. Its protein product is CASSQQGARGGGYTF.

The chain employs TRBV5-5 and TRBJ2-7; TRBD2 agrees at 7 bases. The CDR3 runs to 16 residues. Germline V lookup: CDR1 SGHKS, CDR2 YYEKEE (reference sequence). Trimming removed 0 bases from V and 5 bases from J; junction bases left unmatched: 11. CDR3 nucleotide sequence: TGTGCCAGCAGCTTGGATCTGGGGGGAGGGAGAAACGAGCAGTACTTC. Encoded protein: CASSLDLGGGRNEQYF. Full variable domain (rest looked up from reference TRBV5-5 and TRBJ2-7): DAGVTQSPTHLIKTRGQQVTLRCSPISGHKSVSWYQQVLGQGPQFIFQYYEKEERGRGNFPDRFSARQFPNYSSELNVNALLLGDSALYLCASSLDLGGGRNEQYFGPGTRLTVT.

A word on this clone: A read error may produce the germline difference seen at one junction end. The V call is TRBV5-1, the J call TRBJ1-2; no definite D call. The CDR3 runs to 15 residues. Germline values: CDR1 SGHRS, CDR2 YFSETQ. The CDR3 DNA is TGTGCCAGCAGCTTGGTGCGAAAGCTTAACTATGGCTACACCTTC. It encodes CASSLVRKLNYGYTF.

V is TRBV5-1 and J is TRBJ1-5, with 8 nucleotides matching TRBD1. The ends lost 5 bases at V and 5 bases at J; junction bases unmatched: 6. Germline assignment: CDR1 SGHRS and CDR2 YFSETQ. There are 14 residues in the CDR3. CDR3 nucleotides: TGCGCCAGCAGACCTGACAGGGGAGATCAGCCCCAGCATTTT. Its protein is CASRPDRGDQPQHF.

The genes are TRBV5-4 and TRBJ2-7; no definite D call. Germline-derived CDR1 and CDR2 are SGHNT and YYREEE (reference sequence). V lost 1 base and J 3 bases, leaving 11 bases between the germline ends. The CDR3 totals 14 residues. The CDR3 here is CASSLYGWDYEQYF. CDR3 DNA sequence: TGTGCCAGCAGCTTGTACGGTTGGGACTACGAGCAGTACTTC.

This clone came up a few times. This chain connects TRBV6-5 to TRBJ2-1; TRBD2 agrees at 10 bases. Germline CDR1 reads MNHEY; CDR2 reads SVGAGI. This CDR3 region has 15 residues. Germline trimming cut 2 bases from V and 10 bases from J; bases unmatched to any gene: 8. The CDR3 DNA sequence: TGTGCCAGCAGTTACCGGACTAGCGGCACCTGGGAGCAGTTCTTC. Its protein is CASSYRTSGTWEQFF.

This clone was seen at least ten times. The rearrangement uses TRBV29-1 and TRBJ1-2; maybe TRBD1 (6 bases). Deletions cut 1 base from V and 8 bases from J, with 11 bases between. The CDR3 totals 12 residues. Germline V gives CDR1 SQVTM, CDR2 ANQGSEA. DNA of the CDR3: TGCAGCGTTGAAGGGGGGGGCGCGGGCTACACCTTC. The encoded protein is CSVEGGGAGYTF.

Only a few counts were recorded for this clone. The V gene is TRBV7-2, the J gene TRBJ1-5; D remains ambiguous. Between the trimmed V and J ends, which lost 2 bases and 7 bases, there was a span of 9 bases. This CDR3 has 13 amino acids. Germline V lookup: CDR1 SGHTA, CDR2 FQGNSA. The chain's CDR3 is CASSLTQNQPQHF. The CDR3 DNA reads as TGTGCCAGCAGCTTAACCCAGAACCAGCCCCAGCATTTT.